Shown below are 26 T cell receptor beta chains from a single sample sequenced in a study of blood T cells in healthy people across ages. With a J-beta primer mix and a sample-barcoded 5' primer, a second PCR ran about 7 to 11 cycles. A single record per CDR3 protein comes from TCRdb applying MiXCR to the 5' RACE reads. The data contain about a million distinct CDR3 sequences, roughly 52% of them singletons. Sequenced material: blood. These receptors came from a man in his thirties or forties in good health.

The chain has TRBV7-3 and TRBJ2-3; 10 bases match TRBD1. The CDR3 has 14 amino acids. CDR1 and CDR2 (germline): SGHTA, FQGTGA. With 6 bases clipped from V and 6 bases from J, the junction kept 6 bases outside the gene matches. CDR3 region: CASRSTGGFDTQYF. The CDR3 DNA is TGTGCCAGCAGATCGACAGGGGGCTTCGATACGCAGTATTTT.

This clonotype was detected only a few times. The chain recombines TRBV5-1 with TRBJ2-7; perhaps TRBD1 as D (6 bases). The length of the CDR3 is 14 residues. The germline CDR1 and CDR2 sequences are SGHRS and YFSETQ. The V gene lost 1 base and the J gene lost 5 bases, with 13 bases spanning the gap. CDR3 amino acids: CASSLLQGNNEQYF. DNA of the CDR3: TGCGCCAGCAGCTTGCTACAGGGAAATAACGAGCAGTACTTC.

CDR3 loop: CASRPYVGTGSTDTQYF. The CDR3 coding sequence is TGTGCCAGCAGACCGTACGTAGGGACAGGGAGCACAGATACGCAGTATTTT. The chain has TRBV27 and TRBJ2-3, with 9 nucleotides matching TRBD1. There are 17 residues in the CDR3. Trimming took 6 bases from V and 0 from J; bases not matched to a gene: 10. Germline V gives CDR1 MNHEY, CDR2 SMNVEV (reference sequence).

The chain employs TRBV6-5 and TRBJ2-1, with 13 bases fitting TRBD2. CDR3 length: 15 amino acids. Looked up from germline, CDR1 is MNHEY and CDR2 is SVGAGI. V gave up 5 bases and J gave up 5 bases; unmatched junction bases: 3. The CDR3 loop is CASSPGTSGDNEQFF. CDR3 in DNA: TGTGCCAGCAGTCCCGGGACTAGCGGGGACAATGAGCAGTTCTTC.

The V gene is TRBV12-3 or TRBV12-4, the J gene TRBJ1-5; no clear D. CDR3 length: 16 residues. V gave up 7 bases and J gave up 2 bases, with 18 bases separating them. The CDR3 nucleotides are TGTGCCAGCACCGCCCTGAGAGACGGGGGCAATCAGCCCCAGCATTTT. This sequence encodes CASTALRDGGNQPQHF.

V is TRBV12-3 or TRBV12-4 and J is TRBJ2-3; D is ambiguous. This CDR3 comprises 13 residues. V was shortened by 5 bases and J by 2 bases, with 8 bases between the two germline ends. CDR3 sequence: CASSRVTTDTQYF. The CDR3 nucleotides are TGTGCCAGCAGTAGAGTGACCACAGATACGCAGTATTTT.

This clonotype has more than one count but fewer than ten. The CDR3 protein is CAWSVLRTSGGAINEQFF. The DNA of the CDR3 is TGTGCCTGGAGTGTACTCCGGACTAGCGGGGGGGCGATCAATGAGCAGTTCTTC. The chain uses TRBV30 and TRBJ2-1; TRBD2 matches 15 bases. The CDR3 covers 18 residues. Germline values: CDR1 GTSNPN, CDR2 SVGIG (reference sequence). V dropped 0 bases and J dropped 6; count of bases not matched to a gene: 9.

This clonotype turned up a few times. The rearrangement joins TRBV20-1 to TRBJ2-7; 7 bases line up with TRBD1. V gave up 3 bases and J gave up 0 bases; unmatched junction bases: 8. From germline, CDR1 is DFQATT and CDR2 SNEGSKA (reference sequence). The CDR3 covers 15 residues. DNA of the CDR3: TGCAGTGCTAGTGGACCGGGACAGATCTCCTACGAGCAGTACTTC. Encoded protein: CSASGPGQISYEQYF.

This clonotype was found a few times. The chain joins TRBV9 to TRBJ2-7; 8 bases match TRBD2. The J call may be wrong; the DNA end is better matched by TRBJ2-5. Germline CDR1 SGDLS, CDR2 YYNGEE. The length of the CDR3 is 15 residues. CDR3: CASSASTGGLETQYF. CDR3 coding DNA: TGTGCCAGCAGCGCATCGACGGGGGGGTTGGAGACCCAGTACTTC.

The V call is TRBV7-2, the J call TRBJ2-5; TRBD2 might be the D (5 bases). The germline V gene has CDR1 SGHTA and CDR2 FQGNSA. This CDR3 is 12 amino acids long. Between the trimmed V and J ends, which lost 2 bases and 6 bases, there was a span of 7 bases. The chain's CDR3 is CASSLPGKTQYF. For the CDR3, the DNA is TGTGCCAGCAGCTTACCCGGGAAGACCCAGTACTTC.

This clonotype was detected a few times. The rearrangement links TRBV4-2 to TRBJ2-7; 10 bases agree with TRBD2. The J call is doubtful: the DNA matches TRBJ2-5 better. Germline V gene data show CDR1 as LGHNA and CDR2 as YNFKEQ. This CDR3 has 15 amino acids. Here the CDR3 DNA reads TGTGCCAGCAGCCAAGATGGACTAGCGGTTGAGACCCAGTACTTC. Its translation: CASSQDGLAVETQYF.

Remarks on this clonotype: Germline is not matched at one junction end, which may reflect a read error. This chain joins TRBV27 and TRBJ1-2, with 10 bases that match TRBD1. Germline assignment: CDR1 MNHEY and CDR2 SMNVEV (reference sequence). The CDR3 length is 15 residues. CDR3: CAGSSQGTGEYGYTF. CDR3 nucleotide sequence: TGTGCCGGCAGTTCCCAGGGGACAGGGGAATATGGCTACACCTTC.

The chain uses TRBV6-2 or TRBV6-3 and TRBJ1-4, with 7 positions matching TRBD1. This CDR3 is built from 16 residues. From germline, CDR1 is MNHEY and CDR2 SVGEGT. The J segment lost 8 bases and the V segment lost 4 bases, leaving 13 bases of the junction unmatched. The CDR3 nucleotides read TGTGCCAGCAGTTTCTCCGTCGACAGGGCGTCAGAAAAACTGTTTTTT. Translating gives CASSFSVDRASEKLFF.

There are a few counts of this clonotype. This chain joins TRBV9 and TRBJ2-4, with 11 bases fitting TRBD2. The end of the DNA is better explained by TRBJ2-7, so the J call may be wrong. This CDR3 comprises 18 residues. Germline V gene data show CDR1 as SGDLS and CDR2 as YYNGEE. The DNA of the CDR3 is TGTGCCAGCAGCGGACTTAGCGGGGGGGCCTATAACTTCCACGAGCAGTACTTC. Its protein product is CASSGLSGGAYNFHEQYF.

This clonotype has a count of ten or more. The rearrangement uses TRBV4-2 and TRBJ2-3, with 7 bases fitting TRBD1. J gave up 5 bases and V 3 bases, and 8 bases lay outside the gene matches. CDR1 LGHNA and CDR2 YNFKEQ come from the germline V gene. The length of the CDR3 is 15 residues. The chain's CDR3 is CASSHAQGQGDTQYF. As DNA, the CDR3 is TGTGCCAGCAGCCATGCACAGGGGCAGGGAGATACGCAGTATTTT.

Only one count was recorded for this clonotype. This CDR3 is CASSPTIESLASEDEQFF. Written as DNA, the CDR3 is TGCGCCAGCAGCCCTACAATCGAATCTCTGGCTAGCGAGGATGAGCAGTTCTTC. The V gene is TRBV4-1, the J gene TRBJ2-1; a possible D gene is TRBD2 (6 bases). Germline values: CDR1 MGHRA, CDR2 YSYEKL. Trimming left V 4 bases short and J 8 bases short, with 27 bases between. The CDR3 contains 18 residues.

This rearrangement joins TRBV14 to TRBJ2-7, with a weak D call TRBD1 (6 bases). Gene TRBJ2-4 matches the end of the DNA better, so the J call may be wrong. This CDR3 has 14 amino acids. Germline CDR1 SGHDN, CDR2 FVKESK. The DNA of the CDR3 is TGTGCCAGCAGCCAAGACGCAGGGGTGGGCATTCAGTACTTC. Translating gives CASSQDAGVGIQYF.

This clonotype was detected only a few times. This rearrangement joins TRBV29-1 to TRBJ2-3, with a weak D call TRBD1 (6 bases). CDR3 size: 14 residues. Germline V lookup: CDR1 SQVTM, CDR2 ANQGSEA. Trimming removed 4 bases at V and 2 bases at J, with 13 bases between. CDR3 amino acids: CSVVGGQNTDTQYF. The CDR3 nucleotides are TGCAGCGTTGTGGGCGGACAGAACACAGATACGCAGTATTTT.

The chain uses TRBV5-1 and TRBJ2-4; TRBD1 matches 8 bases. The ends lost 3 bases at V and 14 bases at J; junction bases unmatched: 13. Germline V gene data show CDR1 as SGHRS and CDR2 as YFSETQ. The CDR3 runs to 14 residues. CDR3 coding DNA: TGCGCCAGCAGCTCCTCCGGGACAGGATGGTATGAGTACTTC. Residues: CASSSSGTGWYEYF.

This clonotype was detected ten times or more. J is TRBJ1-1 and V is TRBV5-4; no definite D call. V dropped 5 bases and J dropped 4 bases, with 12 bases sitting between them. CDR3 length: 13 residues. The germline V gene has CDR1 SGHNT and CDR2 YYREEE (reference sequence). CDR3 coding DNA: TGTGCCAGCAGTCCGGGCCCGGGCACTGAAGCTTTCTTT. Translating gives CASSPGPGTEAFF.

Here the CDR3 reads CASSDRDRGYYGYTF. The CDR3 region has the DNA TGTGCCAGCAGCGACCGGGACAGGGGTTACTATGGCTACACCTTC. This chain connects TRBV5-4 to TRBJ1-2, with TRBD1 matching 10 bases. From germline, CDR1 is SGHNT and CDR2 YYREEE (reference sequence). This CDR3 contains 15 residues. Germline trimming cut 4 bases from V and 3 bases from J; bases unmatched to any gene: 6.

This rearrangement joins TRBV6-4 to TRBJ2-1, with 7 bases lining up with TRBD2. CDR1 and CDR2 from the germline V gene are MRHNA and SNTAGT. This CDR3 is 15 amino acids long. Losses at the gene ends were 6 bases for V and 7 bases for J; bases not matched to a gene: 12. For the CDR3, the DNA is TGTGCCAGCAGCGCCGGGGCGGGAGTAGGGAATGAGCAGTTCTTC. It encodes CASSAGAGVGNEQFF.

The chain joins TRBV10-3 to TRBJ2-3; 11 bases are shared with TRBD2. With 6 bases clipped from V and 3 bases from J, the junction kept 5 bases outside the gene matches. Germline assignment: CDR1 ENHRY and CDR2 SYGVKD. The CDR3 contains 15 residues. The CDR3 spells CAIRAGTSGTDTQYF. The DNA of the CDR3 is TGTGCCATCAGAGCCGGGACTAGCGGTACAGATACGCAGTATTTT.

This clonotype has more than one count but fewer than ten. The genes are TRBV25-1 and TRBJ2-3; 7 bases map to TRBD1. This CDR3 spans 14 amino acids. Trimming at V came to 3 bases and at J to 1 base, leaving 1 base not matched to a gene. Looked up from germline, CDR1 is MGHDK and CDR2 is SYGVNS. The CDR3: CASSDDRGTDTQYF. The DNA of the CDR3 is TGTGCCAGCAGTGATGACAGGGGCACAGATACGCAGTATTTT.

V and J are TRBV7-8 and TRBJ2-1; TRBD1 or TRBD2 may be the D gene (5 bases each). The CDR3 is 13 amino acids. Germline assignment: CDR1 SGHVS and CDR2 FQNEAQ. The V end was cut by 5 bases, the J end by 10 bases, with 15 bases between. The CDR3 loop is CASSLGPKWEQFF. CDR3 DNA: TGTGCCAGCAGCCTGGGACCTAAGTGGGAGCAGTTCTTC.

The chain couples TRBV9 to TRBJ2-3; D is perhaps TRBD2 (6 bases). Germline CDR1 SGDLS, CDR2 YYNGEE. CDR3 length equals 15 residues. Trimming removed 3 bases at V and 2 bases at J, with 13 bases between. The CDR3 region is CASSDRDWITDTQYF. CDR3 nucleotide sequence: TGTGCCAGCAGCGACCGGGACTGGATCACAGATACGCAGTATTTT.